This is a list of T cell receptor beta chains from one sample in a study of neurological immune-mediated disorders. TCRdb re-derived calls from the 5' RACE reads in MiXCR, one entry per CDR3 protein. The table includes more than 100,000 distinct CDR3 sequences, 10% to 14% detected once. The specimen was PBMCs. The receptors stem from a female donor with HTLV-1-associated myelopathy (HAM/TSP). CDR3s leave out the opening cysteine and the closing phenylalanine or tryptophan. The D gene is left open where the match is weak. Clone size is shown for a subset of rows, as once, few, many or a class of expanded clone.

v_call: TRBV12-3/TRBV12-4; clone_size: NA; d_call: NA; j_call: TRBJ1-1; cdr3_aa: ASSPGGPGTEAF
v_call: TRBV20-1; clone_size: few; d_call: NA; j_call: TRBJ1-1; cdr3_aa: SARRGGPITEAF
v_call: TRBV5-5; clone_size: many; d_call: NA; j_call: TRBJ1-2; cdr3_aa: ASSYKTDTQGGYT
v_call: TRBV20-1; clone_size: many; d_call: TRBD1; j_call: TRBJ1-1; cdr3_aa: SASRTGRTEAF
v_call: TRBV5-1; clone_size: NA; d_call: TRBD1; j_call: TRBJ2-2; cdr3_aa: ASSLERRGLLNTGELF
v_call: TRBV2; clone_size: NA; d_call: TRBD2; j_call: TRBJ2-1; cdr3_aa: ASSMWGGSYNEQF
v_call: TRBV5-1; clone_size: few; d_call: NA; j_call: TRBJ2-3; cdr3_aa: ASSLRGPTTDTQY
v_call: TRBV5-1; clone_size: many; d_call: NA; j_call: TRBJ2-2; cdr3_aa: ASSLDENGELF
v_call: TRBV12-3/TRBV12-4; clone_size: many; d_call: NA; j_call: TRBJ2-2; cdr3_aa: ASTQPPQAGELF
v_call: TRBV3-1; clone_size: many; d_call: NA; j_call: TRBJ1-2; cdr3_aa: ASSQIPVDYGYT
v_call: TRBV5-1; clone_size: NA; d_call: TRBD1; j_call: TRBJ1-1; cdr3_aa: ASSFTGDRRTEAF
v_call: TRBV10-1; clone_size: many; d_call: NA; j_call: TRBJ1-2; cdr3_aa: ASSEDRNYGYT
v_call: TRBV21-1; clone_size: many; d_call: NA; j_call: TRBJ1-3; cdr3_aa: ASSPPDSHSGNTIY
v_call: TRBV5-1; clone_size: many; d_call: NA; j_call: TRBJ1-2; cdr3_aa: ASSLDPCGYGYT
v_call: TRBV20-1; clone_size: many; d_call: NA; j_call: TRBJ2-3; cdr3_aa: SAREGARTDTQY
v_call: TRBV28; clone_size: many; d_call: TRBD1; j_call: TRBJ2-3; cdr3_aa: ASSSGQAPFTQY